One sample yielded the 22 T cell receptor beta chains listed below, sequenced in a study of CD4 T cells in relation to SARS-CoV-2 and coronaviruses. For these receptors, no antigen is known. Profiled with immunoSEQ multiplex PCR; TCRdb holds only in-frame clones, not every one. This sample has around 41,000 clones; nearly 85% occur once, and the top ten carry around 1.2%. Sample: naive CD4+ T cells from PBMCs, cultured in vitro. Subset described: naive CD4+ T cells isolated by negative enrichment. All receptors derive from an adult with COVID-19.

The chain joins TRBV4-2 to TRBJ2-7, with 9 positions matching TRBD1. Germline V gene data show CDR1 as LGHNA and CDR2 as YNFKEQ. The length of the CDR3 is 16 residues. V lost 1 base and J lost 6; bases outside the gene matches: 10. CDR3 residues: CASSQGLGTGYGEQYF. The CDR3 DNA sequence: TGTGCCAGCAGCCAAGGCTTAGGGACAGGGTATGGCGAGCAGTACTTC.

J is TRBJ2-7 and V is TRBV19, with D possibly being TRBD2 (7 bases). Germline-derived CDR1 and CDR2 are LNHDA and SQIVND (reference sequence). CDR3 size: 18 residues. The V gene lost 1 base and the J gene lost 8 bases, with 27 bases spanning the gap. The CDR3 spells CASSIGDYRASVGVKQYF. The CDR3 DNA sequence: TGTGCCAGTAGTATAGGGGACTACAGGGCGTCTGTAGGTGTCAAGCAGTACTTC.

The rearrangement uses TRBV21-1 and TRBJ2-7. TRBV21-1 is termed a pseudogene. The length of the CDR3 is 15 residues. CDR3 DNA: TGTGCCAGCAGCAAAGCGGGATCCGACAGCGGCGAGCAGTACTTC. Its translation is CASSKAGSDSGEQYF.

This chain joins TRBV4-1 and TRBJ1-4, with D unclear. The germline V gene encodes CDR1 MGHRA and CDR2 YSYEKL. The CDR3 consists of 13 residues. Trimming left V 4 bases short and J 5 bases short, with 8 bases between. The CDR3 sequence: CASSLLVNEKLFF. The DNA of the CDR3 is TGCGCCAGCAGCCTACTAGTGAATGAAAAACTGTTTTTT.

The chain uses TRBV24-1 and TRBJ2-1; 10 bases match TRBD2. The CDR3 spans 16 residues. From germline, CDR1 is KGHDR and CDR2 SFDVKD. The trim removed 0 bases at V and 5 bases at J, leaving 3 bases unmatched. The CDR3: CATSDLTSGKNNEQFF. In DNA, the CDR3 is TGTGCCACCAGTGATTTGACTAGCGGGAAAAACAATGAGCAGTTCTTC.

J is TRBJ2-3 and V is TRBV10-3; 9 bases agree with TRBD2. Germline V CDR1 and CDR2: ENHRY, SYGVKD. Trimming took 6 bases from V and 0 from J; bases not matched to a gene: 7. The CDR3 has 16 amino acids. The CDR3 loop is CAIRASSGISTDTQYF. CDR3 in DNA: TGTGCCATCAGAGCCTCTAGCGGGATAAGCACAGATACGCAGTATTTT.

This chain joins TRBV6-2 or TRBV6-3 and TRBJ1-5; 7 nucleotides match TRBD1. J was trimmed by 3 bases and V by 6 bases; bases with no gene match: 5. The CDR3 is 14 residues long. Germline lookup yields CDR1 MNHEY and CDR2 SVGEGT. CDR3 bases: TGTGCCAGCAGCCCCGGACAGGACAATCAGCCCCAGCATTTT. This encodes CASSPGQDNQPQHF.

The V call is TRBV7-2, the J call TRBJ2-7, with D tentatively TRBD1 or TRBD2 (5 bases each). CDR3 length: 15 amino acids. Germline V gene sequence: CDR1 SGHTA, CDR2 FQGNSA. The V gene lost 5 bases and the J gene lost 0 bases, with 14 bases spanning the gap. Here the CDR3 reads CASSQGTPVSYEQYF. DNA of the CDR3: TGTGCCAGCAGCCAAGGGACGCCGGTCTCCTACGAGCAGTACTTC.

In regard to this clone: Mismatch with germline at one junction end may stem from a read error. V and J are TRBV2 and TRBJ2-7; TRBD2 might be the D (5 bases). CDR3 length equals 13 residues. CDR1 and CDR2 from the germline V gene are SNHLY and FYNNEI. CDR3 coding DNA: TGTGCCAGCAAAAGGACTTCCTCCAACGAGCAGTACTTC. The encoded protein is CASKRTSSNEQYF.

The chain joins TRBV29-1 to TRBJ2-6, with D perhaps assigned TRBD1 or TRBD2 (6 bases each). Germline loops: CDR1 SQVTM, CDR2 ANQGSEA. Trimming pared 4 bases from V and 4 bases from J, leaving 20 bases between. The CDR3 has 17 residues. The CDR3 loop is CSVAYERVRGGANVLTF. Written as DNA, the CDR3 is TGCAGCGTTGCATACGAGCGGGTGAGGGGGGGGGCCAACGTCCTGACTTTC.

The J gene is TRBJ2-1, the V gene TRBV6-2 or TRBV6-3; 7 bases align to TRBD2. After removal of 5 bases from V and 4 bases from J, the junction contained 8 bases not matched to a gene. This CDR3 comprises 15 residues. CDR1 MNHEY and CDR2 SVGEGT come from the germline V gene. The CDR3 reads CASSLRAAGYNEQFF. DNA of the CDR3: TGTGCCAGCAGTCTCAGGGCAGCGGGGTACAATGAGCAGTTCTTC.

The chain joins TRBV7-2 to TRBJ1-2, with 7 positions matching TRBD1. Germline V lookup: CDR1 SGHTA, CDR2 FQGNSA. The CDR3 spans 12 residues. With V trimmed by 5 bases and J by 8 bases, 5 bases remained unmatched. The CDR3 DNA reads TGTGCCAGCAGCGCGCGACAGGGAGGCTACACCTTC. Protein sequence: CASSARQGGYTF.

The V and J genes are TRBV7-2 and TRBJ2-5; D may be TRBD2 (6 bases). The CDR3 is 16 amino acids. Trimming took 2 bases from V and 4 from J, leaving 17 bases between them. Germline CDR1 SGHTA, CDR2 FQGNSA. Written as DNA, the CDR3 is TGTGCCAGCAGCTTACATGGATGGACTATTGGAGAGACCCAGTACTTC. Protein sequence: CASSLHGWTIGETQYF.

The J gene is TRBJ1-1, the V gene TRBV19; D possibly corresponds to TRBD1 (5 bases). The CDR3 loop spans 13 amino acids. The germline V gene encodes CDR1 LNHDA and CDR2 SQIVND (reference sequence). Trimming took 7 bases from V and 2 from J, leaving 11 bases between them. The CDR3 DNA follows: TGTGCCAGTAAAGACAGCGCCAACACTGAAGCTTTCTTT. It translates to CASKDSANTEAFF.

The chain carries TRBV29-1 and TRBJ2-7; D not certain. Germline V gene lookup returns CDR1 SQVTM and CDR2 ANQGSEA. The V and J ends lost 4 bases and 7 bases respectively, with 14 bases between them. This CDR3 contains 12 residues. The CDR3 is CSVVLQAFEQYF. CDR3 nucleotide sequence: TGCAGCGTTGTTCTCCAGGCCTTTGAGCAGTACTTC.

With regard to this clone: A junction end diverges from the germline sequence, so it may reflect a read error. The chain has TRBV10-1 and TRBJ2-3; 12 positions agree with TRBD2. The CDR3 is 13 amino acids. Looked up from germline, CDR1 is WNHNN and CDR2 is SYGVQD (reference sequence). CDR3 nucleotide sequence: TGCGCCAGCAGTGAGGATGGGACTAGCGGGCGTAAATTT. Its translation: CASSEDGTSGRKF.

This chain joins TRBV7-9 and TRBJ2-1; D call uncertain. The CDR3 totals 12 residues. Germline CDR1 is SEHNR and CDR2 is FQNEAQ (reference sequence). V gave up 6 bases and J gave up 7 bases, with 10 bases separating them. The CDR3 loop reads CASSITGNEQFF. CDR3 nucleotide sequence: TGTGCCAGCAGTATCACGGGTAATGAGCAGTTCTTC.

The chain carries TRBV5-1 and TRBJ2-5; D tentatively reads TRBD1 or TRBD2 (7 bases each). Trimming pared 0 bases from V and 2 bases from J, leaving 14 bases between. Germline values: CDR1 SGHRS, CDR2 YFSETQ. The CDR3 spans 16 residues. CDR3 DNA: TGCGCCAGCAGCTTGGCAGCAGGGGGGGGACAAGAGACCCAGTACTTC. Protein: CASSLAAGGGQETQYF. The complete variable domain, with remaining parts taken from reference TRBV5-1 and TRBJ2-5, reads KAGVTQTPRYLIKTRGQQVTLSCSPISGHRSVSWYQQTPGQGLQFLFEYFSETQRNKGNFPGRFSGRQFSNSRSEMNVSTLELGDSALYLCASSLAAGGGQETQYFGPGTRLLVL.

The rearrangement links TRBV30 to TRBJ2-7; maybe TRBD1 (5 bases). The CDR3 loop spans 12 amino acids. V lost 5 bases to trimming and J lost 3 bases, with 11 bases between them. Germline loops: CDR1 GTSNPN, CDR2 SVGIG (reference sequence). In DNA form, the CDR3 reads TGTGCCTGGGGTGACCAGGGCTACGAGCAGTACTTC. Protein sequence: CAWGDQGYEQYF.

The gene calls are TRBV11-2 and TRBJ2-3; no reliable D call. Trimming shortened V by 2 bases and J by 1 base, and 16 bases separated the two germline ends. Per the germline V gene, CDR1 is SGHAT and CDR2 is FQNNGV. The CDR3 spans 17 residues. CDR3 residues: CASSLLLSGLGTDTQYF. The CDR3 nucleotides read TGTGCCAGCAGCTTATTACTTTCGGGTCTGGGCACAGATACGCAGTATTTT. Looking up the rest from reference TRBV11-2 and TRBJ2-3 gives the full variable domain: EAGVAQSPRYKIIEKRQSVAFWCNPISGHATLYWYQQILGQGPKLLIQFQNNGVVDDSQLPKDRFSAERLKGVDSTLKIQPAKLEDSAVYLCASSLLLSGLGTDTQYFGPGTRLTVL.

V and J are TRBV19 and TRBJ2-2, with D maybe TRBD1 (5 bases). The germline V gene encodes CDR1 LNHDA and CDR2 SQIVND (reference sequence). Trimming took 7 bases from V and 1 from J, leaving 13 bases between them. The CDR3 has 15 amino acids. CDR3 sequence reads: CASTSTEMNTGELFF. DNA of the CDR3: TGTGCCAGTACCTCGACAGAAATGAACACCGGGGAGCTGTTTTTT.

This chain links TRBV28 with TRBJ2-3, with 11 bases aligning to TRBD2. J was trimmed by 1 base and V by 6 bases; bases with no gene match: 6. The germline V gene has CDR1 MDHEN and CDR2 SYDVKM. There are 16 residues in the CDR3. For the CDR3, the DNA is TGTGCCAGCAGACTAGCGGGAGAGTTAGGCACAGATACGCAGTATTTT. It yields the protein CASRLAGELGTDTQYF. The full variable domain, its missing parts supplied by reference TRBV28 and TRBJ2-3, is DVKVTQSSRYLVKRTGEKVFLECVQDMDHENMFWYRQDPGLGLRLIYFSYDVKMKEKGDIPEGYSVSREKKERFSLILESASTNQTSMYLCASRLAGELGTDTQYFGPGTRLTVL.